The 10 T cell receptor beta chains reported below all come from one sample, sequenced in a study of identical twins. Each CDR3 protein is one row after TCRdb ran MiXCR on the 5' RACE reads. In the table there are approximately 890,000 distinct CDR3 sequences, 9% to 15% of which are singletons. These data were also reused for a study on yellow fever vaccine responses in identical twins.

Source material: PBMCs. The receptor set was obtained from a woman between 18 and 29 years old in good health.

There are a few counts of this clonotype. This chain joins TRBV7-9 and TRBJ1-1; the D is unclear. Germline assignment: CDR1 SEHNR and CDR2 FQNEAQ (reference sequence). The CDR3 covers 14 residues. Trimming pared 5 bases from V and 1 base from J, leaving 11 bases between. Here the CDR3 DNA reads TGTGCCAGCAGCCCCACGAGCCGGAACACTGAAGCTTTCTTT. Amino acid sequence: CASSPTSRNTEAFF.

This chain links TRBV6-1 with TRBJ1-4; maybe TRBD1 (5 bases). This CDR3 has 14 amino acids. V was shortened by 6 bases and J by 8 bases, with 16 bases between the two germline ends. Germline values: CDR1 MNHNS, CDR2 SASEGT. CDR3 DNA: TGTGCCAGCAGGCCGTTGGGGGTTGAGGAAAAACTGTTTTTT. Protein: CASRPLGVEEKLFF.

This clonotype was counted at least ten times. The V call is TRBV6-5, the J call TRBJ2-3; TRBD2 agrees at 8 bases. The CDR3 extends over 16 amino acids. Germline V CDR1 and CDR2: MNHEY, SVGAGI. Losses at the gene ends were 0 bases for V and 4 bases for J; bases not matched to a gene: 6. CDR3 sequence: CASSYSSGGPSDTQYF. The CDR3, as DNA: TGTGCCAGCAGTTACTCATCGGGGGGGCCTTCAGATACGCAGTATTTT.

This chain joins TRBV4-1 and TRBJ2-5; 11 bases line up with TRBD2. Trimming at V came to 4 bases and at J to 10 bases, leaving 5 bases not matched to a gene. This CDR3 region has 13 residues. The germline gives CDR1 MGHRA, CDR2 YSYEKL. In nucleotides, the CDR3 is TGCGCCAGCAGCCGAGATAGCGGGAGGGTCCAGTACTTC. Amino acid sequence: CASSRDSGRVQYF.

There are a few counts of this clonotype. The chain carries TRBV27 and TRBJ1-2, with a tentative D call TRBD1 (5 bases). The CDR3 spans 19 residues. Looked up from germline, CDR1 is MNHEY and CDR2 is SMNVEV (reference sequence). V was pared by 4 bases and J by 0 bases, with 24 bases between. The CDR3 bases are TGTGCCAGCAGTTCCCCCCCCGCGGCTGGGAAGGGACCTAACTATGGCTACACCTTC. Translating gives CASSSPPAAGKGPNYGYTF.

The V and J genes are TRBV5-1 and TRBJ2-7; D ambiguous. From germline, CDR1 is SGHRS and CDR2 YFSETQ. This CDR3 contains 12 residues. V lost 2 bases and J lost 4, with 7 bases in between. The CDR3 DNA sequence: TGCGCCAGCAGCTTCGGCCTATACGAGCAGTACGTC. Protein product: CASSFGLYEQYV.

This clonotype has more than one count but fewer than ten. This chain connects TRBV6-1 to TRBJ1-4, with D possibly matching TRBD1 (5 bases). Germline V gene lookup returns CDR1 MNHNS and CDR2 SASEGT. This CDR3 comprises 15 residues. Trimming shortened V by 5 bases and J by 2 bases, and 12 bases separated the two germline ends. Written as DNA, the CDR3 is TGTGCCAGCAGTCCCCGGGGGGGGACTAATGAAAAACTGTTTTTT. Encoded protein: CASSPRGGTNEKLFF.

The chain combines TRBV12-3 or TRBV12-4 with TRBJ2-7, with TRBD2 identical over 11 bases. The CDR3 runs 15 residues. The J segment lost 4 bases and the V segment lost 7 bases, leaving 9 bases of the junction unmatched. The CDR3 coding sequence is TGTGCCAGCACTACGGGACTAGCGGACACTTACGAGCAGTACTTC. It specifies CASTTGLADTYEQYF.

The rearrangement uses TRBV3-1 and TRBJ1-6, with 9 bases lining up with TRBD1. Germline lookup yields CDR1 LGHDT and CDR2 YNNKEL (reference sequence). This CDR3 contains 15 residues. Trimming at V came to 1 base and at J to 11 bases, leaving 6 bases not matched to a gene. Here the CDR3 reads CASSQGDRALPPLHF. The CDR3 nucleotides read TGTGCCAGCAGCCAAGGGGACAGGGCTCTGCCACCCCTCCACTTT.

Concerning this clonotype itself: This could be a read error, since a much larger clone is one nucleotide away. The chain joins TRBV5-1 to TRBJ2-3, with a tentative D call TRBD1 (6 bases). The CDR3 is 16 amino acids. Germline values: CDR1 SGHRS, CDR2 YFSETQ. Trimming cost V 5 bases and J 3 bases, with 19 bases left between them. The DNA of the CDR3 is TGCGCCAGCAGGTACTCCGCACAGGGTAGAACAGATACGCAGTATTTT. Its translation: CASRYSAQGRTDTQYF. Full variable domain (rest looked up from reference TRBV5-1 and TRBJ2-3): KAGVTQTPRYLIKTRGQQVTLSCSPISGHRSVSWYQQTPGQGLQFLFEYFSETQRNKGNFPGRFSGRQFSNSRSEMNVSTLELGDSALYLCASRYSAQGRTDTQYFGPGTRLTVL.